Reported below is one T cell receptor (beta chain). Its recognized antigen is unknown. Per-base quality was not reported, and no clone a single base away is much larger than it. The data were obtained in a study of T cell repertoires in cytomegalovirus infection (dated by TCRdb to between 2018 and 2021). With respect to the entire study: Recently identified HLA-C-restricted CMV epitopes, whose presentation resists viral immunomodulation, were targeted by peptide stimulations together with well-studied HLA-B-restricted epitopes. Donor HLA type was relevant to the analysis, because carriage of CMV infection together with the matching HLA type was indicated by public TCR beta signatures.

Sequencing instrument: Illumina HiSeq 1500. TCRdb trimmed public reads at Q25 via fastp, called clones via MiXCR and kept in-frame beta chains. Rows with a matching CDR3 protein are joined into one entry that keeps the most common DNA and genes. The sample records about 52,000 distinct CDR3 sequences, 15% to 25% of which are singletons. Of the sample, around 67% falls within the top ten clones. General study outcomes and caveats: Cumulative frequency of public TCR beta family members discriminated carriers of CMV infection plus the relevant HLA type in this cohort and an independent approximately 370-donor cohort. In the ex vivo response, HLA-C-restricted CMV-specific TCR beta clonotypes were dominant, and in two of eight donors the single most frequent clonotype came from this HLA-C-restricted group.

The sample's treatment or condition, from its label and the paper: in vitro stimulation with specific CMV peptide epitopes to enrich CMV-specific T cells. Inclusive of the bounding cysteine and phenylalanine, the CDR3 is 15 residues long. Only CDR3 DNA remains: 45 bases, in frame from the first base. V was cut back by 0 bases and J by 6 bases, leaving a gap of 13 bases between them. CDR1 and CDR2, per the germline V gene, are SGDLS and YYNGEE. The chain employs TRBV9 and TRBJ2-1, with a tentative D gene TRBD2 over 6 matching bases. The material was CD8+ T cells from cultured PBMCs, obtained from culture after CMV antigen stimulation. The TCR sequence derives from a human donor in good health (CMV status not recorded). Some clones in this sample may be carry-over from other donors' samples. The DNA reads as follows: TGTGCCAGCAGCGTAGGGGCGGGAAGGGGCAATGAGCAGTTCTTC. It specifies CASSVGAGRGNEQFF.